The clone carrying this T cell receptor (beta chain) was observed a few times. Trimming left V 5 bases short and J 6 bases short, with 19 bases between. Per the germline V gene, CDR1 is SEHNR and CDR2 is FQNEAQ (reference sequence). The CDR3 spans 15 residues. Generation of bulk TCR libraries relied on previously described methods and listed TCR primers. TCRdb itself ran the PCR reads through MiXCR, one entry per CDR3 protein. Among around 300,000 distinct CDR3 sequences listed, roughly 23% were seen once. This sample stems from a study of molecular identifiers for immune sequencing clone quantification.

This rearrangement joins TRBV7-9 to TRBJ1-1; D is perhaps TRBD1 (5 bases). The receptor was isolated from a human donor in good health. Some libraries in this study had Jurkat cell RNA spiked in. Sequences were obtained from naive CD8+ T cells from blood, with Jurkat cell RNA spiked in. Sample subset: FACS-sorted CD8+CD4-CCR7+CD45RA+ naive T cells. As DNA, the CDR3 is TGTGCCAGCAGCCCCTGGCAGATGGGGGAGGCTGAAGCTTTCTTT. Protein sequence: CASSPWQMGEAEAFF.